This T cell receptor beta chain was documented in a study of T cell repertoires in cytomegalovirus infection. In the study overall: Public signatures in TCR beta pointed to CMV infection and matching HLA type. Study observations and caveats: Public TCR beta family frequency separated CMV-and-HLA carriers, including in an independent cohort. Within the response measured ex vivo, HLA-C-restricted CMV-specific TCR beta clonotypes were dominant.

TCRdb recomputed calls from the reads with MiXCR, one row per CDR3 protein. The sample lists around 350,000 distinct CDR3 sequences; about a sixth were seen once. The V end was cut by 6 bases, the J end by 3 bases, with 14 bases between. Germline values: CDR1 SQVTM, CDR2 ANQGSEA. The CDR3 is 13 residues long. Comment on this clonotype: Antigen: not known.

Sequenced: PBMCs. V gene TRBV29-1 combines with J gene TRBJ2-5, with D maybe TRBD2 (7 bases). The origin of this receptor is a human donor in good health (CMV status not recorded). Some clones in this sample may be carry-over from other donors' samples. The CDR3: CSVRGGEKETQYF. The CDR3 DNA reads TGCAGCGTGAGGGGGGGAGAAAAAGAGACCCAGTACTTC. The full variable domain, with the rest looked up from reference TRBV29-1 and TRBJ2-5, is SAVISQKPSRDICQRGTSLTIQCQVDSQVTMMFWYRQQPGQSLTLIATANQGSEATYESGFVIDKFPISRPNLTFSTLTVSNMSPEDSSIYLCSVRGGEKETQYFGPGTRLLVL.